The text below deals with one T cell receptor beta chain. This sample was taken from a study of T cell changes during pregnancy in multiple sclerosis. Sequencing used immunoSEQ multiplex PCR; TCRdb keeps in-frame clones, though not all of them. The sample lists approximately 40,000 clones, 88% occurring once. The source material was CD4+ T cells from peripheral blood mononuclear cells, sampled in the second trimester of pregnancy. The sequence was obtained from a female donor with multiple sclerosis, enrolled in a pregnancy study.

The CDR3 coding sequence is TGTGCCAGCTCTCGACTAGCGGCCAGCTCCTACGAGCAGTACTTC. Its protein is CASSRLAASSYEQYF. V is TRBV7-6 and J is TRBJ2-7; 9 nucleotides align to TRBD2. The CDR3 loop spans 15 amino acids. Trimming removed 8 bases from V and 0 bases from J; junction bases left unmatched: 8. Germline assignment: CDR1 SGHVS and CDR2 FNYEAQ.